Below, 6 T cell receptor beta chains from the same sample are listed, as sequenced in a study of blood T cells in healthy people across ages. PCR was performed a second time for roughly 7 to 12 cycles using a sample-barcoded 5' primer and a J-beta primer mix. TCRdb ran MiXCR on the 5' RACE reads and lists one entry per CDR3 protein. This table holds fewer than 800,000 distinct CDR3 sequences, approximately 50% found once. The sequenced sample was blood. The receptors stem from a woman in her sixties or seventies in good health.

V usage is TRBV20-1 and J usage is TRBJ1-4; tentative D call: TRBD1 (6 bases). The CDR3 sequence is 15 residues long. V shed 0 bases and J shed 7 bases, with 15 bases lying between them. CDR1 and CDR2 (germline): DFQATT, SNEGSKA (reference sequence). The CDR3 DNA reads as TGCAGTGCTAGAGATCCGAGGGGGGGAGGTGAAAAACTGTTTTTT. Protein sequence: CSARDPRGGGEKLFF.

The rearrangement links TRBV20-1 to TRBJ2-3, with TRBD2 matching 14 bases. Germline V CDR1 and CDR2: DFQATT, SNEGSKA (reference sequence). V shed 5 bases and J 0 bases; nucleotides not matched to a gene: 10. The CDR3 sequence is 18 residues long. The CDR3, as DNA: TGCAGTGCTTCTGGACTAGCGGGAGGACCCATTAGCACAGATACGCAGTATTTT. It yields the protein CSASGLAGGPISTDTQYF.

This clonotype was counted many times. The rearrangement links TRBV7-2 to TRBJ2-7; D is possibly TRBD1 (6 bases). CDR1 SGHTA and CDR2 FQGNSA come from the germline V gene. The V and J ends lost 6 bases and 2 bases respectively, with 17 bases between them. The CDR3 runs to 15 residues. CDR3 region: CASRDYRDTTYEQYF. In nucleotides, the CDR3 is TGTGCCAGCAGAGATTACCGGGACACGACCTACGAGCAGTACTTC. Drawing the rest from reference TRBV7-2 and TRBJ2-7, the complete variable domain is GAGVSQSPSNKVTEKGKDVELRCDPISGHTALYWYRQSLGQGLEFLIYFQGNSAPDKSGLPSDRFSAERTGGSVSTLTIQRTQQEDSAVYLCASRDYRDTTYEQYFGPGTRLTVT.

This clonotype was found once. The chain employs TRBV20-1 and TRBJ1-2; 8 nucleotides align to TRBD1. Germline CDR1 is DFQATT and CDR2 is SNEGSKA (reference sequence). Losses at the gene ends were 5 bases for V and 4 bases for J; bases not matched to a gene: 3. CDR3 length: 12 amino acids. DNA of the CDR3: TGCAGTGCTCCAGACAGGGGCTATGGCTACACCTTC. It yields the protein CSAPDRGYGYTF.

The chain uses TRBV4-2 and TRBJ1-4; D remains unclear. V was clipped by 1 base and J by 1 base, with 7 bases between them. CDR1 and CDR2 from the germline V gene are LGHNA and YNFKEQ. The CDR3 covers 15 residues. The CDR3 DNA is TGTGCCAGCAGCCAAGGGTCCAGAACTAATGAAAAACTGTTTTTT. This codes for CASSQGSRTNEKLFF.

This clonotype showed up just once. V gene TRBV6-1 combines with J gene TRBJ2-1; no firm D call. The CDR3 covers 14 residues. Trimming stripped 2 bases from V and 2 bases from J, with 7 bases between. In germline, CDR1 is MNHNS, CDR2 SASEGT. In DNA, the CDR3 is TGTGCCAGCAGTGAAACAAGGACCTACAATGAGCAGTTCTTC. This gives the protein CASSETRTYNEQFF.